This entry concerns a single T cell receptor beta chain. What antigen it recognizes has not been identified. Per-base qualities were not stored, and no clone one base away is much larger. This entry is derived from a study of cytomegalovirus exposure and HLA in healthy donors (dated by TCRdb to about 2017). About the study as a whole: According to a later analysis, one platform produced both the 120 validation repertoires and the 666 repertoires of the first cohort. The aim of the study was to test whether cataloging public T cell receptors could identify signatures of past pathogen exposure. Besides the first cohort of roughly 700 subjects, a separate validation cohort made up of over 95 different subjects was used. To predict cytomegalovirus infection status, the study brought together high-throughput TCR immunosequencing, statistical association of individual TCRs with disease status, and machine learning. Summary of the overall study and its limitations: Three of the identified cytomegalovirus-associated TCR beta chains were confirmed in vitro to be specific for cytomegalovirus antigens. A later analysis lacked HLA typing for the validation cohort, so it scored co-occurrence in that cohort across all 110 or so repertoires. Most TCR sequences were observed very rarely across donors, whereas some public TCRs were present in many individuals. The authors suggested that the approach could potentially be extended to other disease states and immunological phenotypes. The study gave a list of under 200 TCR beta chains associated with cytomegalovirus. The classifier was reported to diagnose cytomegalovirus status with high specificity and sensitivity in both the original and validation cohorts. In a later analysis, TCRs clustered in the first cohort were found to also tend to co-occur in the roughly 130 validation repertoires, with 94% of cluster scores above 0.

There are 11 amino acids in the CDR3, from cysteine to phenylalanine inclusive. Only CDR3 DNA remains: 33 bases, in frame from the first base. Here V drops 8 bases and J drops 4 bases, and the junction holds 2 bases not matched to any gene. Sequences MNHNS (CDR1) and SASEGT (CDR2) are obtained from the germline V gene. Separate from the approximately 670-subject first cohort, the validation cohort of 120 subjects was the group to which the donors belonged. The library was prepared using the immunoSEQ multiplex PCR assay. The study's processing was this. A statistical classification framework was built for diagnosing cytomegalovirus status from the catalog of TCR beta chain sequences. The immuneACCESS repertoire file appears here via TCRdb, limited to in-frame rearrangements. These files lack a portion of the clones; in checked studies, under half of the deficit traces to unresolved V genes, and the cause of the others is not known. Clone size and V and J calls were adopted from that table, with D and trimming inferred from the DNA. The sample table records some 64,000 clones; 95% to 98% of these occur just once. The top ten clones comprise 1.5% to 2% of the sample.

This TCR was recovered from a woman aged 18 to 35 in good health and CMV-seropositive. The rearrangement combines TRBV6-1 with TRBJ2-7, and TRBD1 aligns with 7 junction nucleotides. The sample taken for sequencing was PBMCs. CDR3 region: CASVRGYEQYF. The sequenced DNA: TGTGCCAGCGTCAGGGGGTACGAGCAGTACTTC.